Shown below are 7 T cell receptor beta chains from a single sample sequenced in a study of T cells in Graves' hyperthyroidism and ophthalmopathy. Amplified TCR beta CDR3 regions came from RNA transcripts. Carried out on the TCR CDR3, a first-round RT-PCR used the HTBI primer set. TCRdb called the multiplex PCR reads again in MiXCR, with one record for every CDR3 protein. Of 450,000 to 650,000 distinct CDR3 sequences detected, approximately 15% appear once; the ten largest clones hold roughly 7.7%. Sequenced input: blood. Receptors were obtained from a woman aged 18-29 years with Graves' ophthalmopathy.

This clonotype occurred many times. The genes are TRBV6-1 and TRBJ2-1; a possible D gene is TRBD2 (5 bases). The CDR3 totals 13 residues. CDR1 MNHNS and CDR2 SASEGT come from the germline V gene. V dropped 5 bases and J dropped 4 bases, with 9 bases sitting between them. The CDR3 sequence: CASSRREYNEQFF. The CDR3 region has the DNA TGTGCCAGCAGTCGAAGGGAGTACAATGAGCAGTTCTTC.

On this clonotype: Sequence at one end of the junction differs from germline and may be a read error. V and J are TRBV12-3 or TRBV12-4 and TRBJ2-3; 7 bases align to TRBD1. The CDR3 is 15 residues long. CDR3 sequence (DNA): TGTGCCGGCAGTTTAAAGGGGGCGAGCACGGATACGCAGTATTTT. It encodes CAGSLKGASTDTQYF.

The chain is built from TRBV20-1 and TRBJ2-7, with TRBD2 matching 7 bases. CDR3 length equals 14 residues. Germline V gene data show CDR1 as DFQATT and CDR2 as SNEGSKA (reference sequence). Trimming at V came to 5 bases and at J to 0 bases, leaving 7 bases not matched to a gene. The DNA for the CDR3 is TGCAGTGCTGATCCGGGACTAAACTCCTACGAGCAGTACTTC. Translating it yields CSADPGLNSYEQYF.

This clonotype has ten or more counts. J is TRBJ2-3 and V is TRBV27; D tentatively reads TRBD1 or TRBD2 (7 bases each). V shed 11 bases and J shed 2 bases, with 20 bases lying between them. CDR1 is MNHEY and CDR2 is SMNVEV in the germline V gene (reference sequence). CDR3 length: 15 residues. CDR3 coding DNA: TGTGCCGGTCCGGGAGCGGGACAGCTCACAGATACGCAGTATTTT. It translates to CAGPGAGQLTDTQYF.

This clonotype was observed a few times. V and J are TRBV7-9 and TRBJ2-7; tentative D call: TRBD2 (6 bases). The CDR3 sequence is 14 residues long. The germline CDR1 and CDR2 sequences are SEHNR and FQNEAQ (reference sequence). V dropped 1 base and J dropped 6 bases, with 13 bases sitting between them. The DNA of the CDR3 is TGTGCCAGCAGCTTAGGGCCAGTGGGGGGCGAGCAGTACTTC. Its translation is CASSLGPVGGEQYF.

This clonotype appeared many times. The chain links TRBV20-1 to TRBJ2-7, with D possibly TRBD2 on 6 matching bases. This CDR3 spans 13 amino acids. Germline CDR1 and CDR2: DFQATT and SNEGSKA (reference sequence). Deletions cut 2 bases from V and 3 bases from J, with 11 bases between. CDR3 nucleotides: TGCAGTGCTAGAAGATCGGACTACTACGAGCAGTACTTC. This sequence encodes CSARRSDYYEQYF.

This clonotype was found many times. This chain links TRBV6-1 with TRBJ1-1, with D uncertain. Germline CDR1 and CDR2: MNHNS and SASEGT. The V end lost 4 bases, the J end lost 4 bases, and 16 bases lay between the germline ends. The length of the CDR3 is 15 residues. As DNA, the CDR3 is TGTGCCAGCAGTGGGCTCGTAGGGCGCCCCACTGAAGCTTTCTTT. Its translation is CASSGLVGRPTEAFF.